What follows are 14 T cell receptor beta chains derived from one specimen sequenced in a study of blood T cell repertoires in COVID-19. Repertoires were generated with immunoSEQ multiplex PCR, while TCRdb's copy carries only in-frame clones and drops some. The data hold some 200,000 clones, with 75% to 85% observed a single time. The sample consisted of peripheral blood. These receptors were taken from a woman between 40 and 55 years old who had recovered from COVID-19.

The genes are TRBV15 and TRBJ1-2; D possibly corresponds to TRBD1 (6 bases). Germline lookup yields CDR1 LNHNV and CDR2 YYDKDF (reference sequence). The CDR3 is made up of 14 amino acids. V lost 0 bases and J 8 bases, leaving 13 bases between the germline ends. The CDR3 DNA reads TGTGCCACCAGCAGAGATTATCAGGGGAGAGGCTACACCTTC. It yields the protein CATSRDYQGRGYTF.

The V call is TRBV5-6, the J call TRBJ1-2, with TRBD1 as a possible D gene (5 bases). Trimming removed 4 bases at V and 5 bases at J, with 24 bases between. The germline CDR1 and CDR2 sequences are SGHDT and YYEEEE. The CDR3 contains 17 residues. In DNA, the CDR3 is TGTGCCAGCAGCACACACAAACAGGTGACTCCTCCGTATGGCTACACCTTC. Translated, it gives CASSTHKQVTPPYGYTF.

This chain connects TRBV20-1 to TRBJ2-5; 11 bases align to TRBD2. The CDR3 extends over 14 amino acids. Trimming removed 3 bases from V and 4 bases from J; junction bases left unmatched: 4. CDR1 is DFQATT and CDR2 is SNEGSKA in the germline V gene (reference sequence). CDR3 nucleotides: TGCAGTGCTAGTATTACTAGCGGGGGAGAGACCCAGTACTTC. The encoded protein is CSASITSGGETQYF.

In its sample, this clone was seen once. This rearrangement joins TRBV9 to TRBJ1-3; D is unresolved. Germline V lookup: CDR1 SGDLS, CDR2 YYNGEE. The CDR3 sequence is 15 residues long. V lost 0 bases, J lost 3 bases, and 10 bases lay in between. The CDR3 coding sequence is TGTGCCAGCAGCGTAGACAGTAGTTTTGGAAACACCATATATTTT. The encoded protein is CASSVDSSFGNTIYF.

The rearrangement joins TRBV7-3 to TRBJ2-7; 8 nucleotides align to TRBD2. CDR1 is SGHTA and CDR2 is FQGTGA in the germline V gene. The trim removed 2 bases at V and 2 bases at J, leaving 5 bases unmatched. There are 15 residues in the CDR3. CDR3 coding DNA: TGTGCCAGCAGCTTAGCGGCGGGGGGAACCTACGAGCAGTACTTC. Its protein is CASSLAAGGTYEQYF.

The chain joins TRBV6-2 or TRBV6-3 to TRBJ2-7; maybe TRBD1 (6 bases). Trimming cost V 4 bases and J 9 bases, with 10 bases left between them. From germline, CDR1 is MNHEY and CDR2 SVGEGT. This CDR3 is built from 11 residues. CDR3 sequence reads: CASSSQGGQYF. For the CDR3, the DNA is TGTGCCAGCAGTTCACAGGGTGGGCAGTACTTC.

The chain recombines TRBV6-5 with TRBJ1-1, with TRBD1 matching 11 bases. CDR3 length: 12 amino acids. V gave up 6 bases and J gave up 10 bases; unmatched junction bases: 4. Germline assignment: CDR1 MNHEY and CDR2 SVGAGI. The CDR3 protein is CASRDRGLGAFF. The CDR3 nucleotides are TGTGCCAGCAGGGACAGGGGGCTAGGAGCTTTCTTT.

The rearrangement links TRBV5-6 to TRBJ1-2; D remains ambiguous. The V gene's germline CDR1 is SGHDT and CDR2 YYEEEE. The length of the CDR3 is 12 residues. Trimming cost V 0 bases and J 6 bases, with 6 bases left between them. The CDR3 coding sequence is TGTGCCAGCAGCTTGGGGGCGCATGGCTACACCTTC. It encodes CASSLGAHGYTF.

In its sample, this clone was seen once. The rearrangement joins TRBV11-2 to TRBJ1-2; unclear D gene. Germline V CDR1 and CDR2: SGHAT, FQNNGV. Trimming shortened V by 1 base and J by 4 bases, and 10 bases separated the two germline ends. The CDR3 has 14 residues. The CDR3 loop is CASSLGGDLYGYTF. DNA for the CDR3: TGTGCCAGCAGCTTAGGAGGAGACCTCTATGGCTACACCTTC.

This rearrangement joins TRBV10-3 to TRBJ2-7; 10 nucleotides match TRBD1. This CDR3 is built from 15 residues. With V trimmed by 6 bases and J by 7 bases, 12 bases remained unmatched. Germline V gene lookup returns CDR1 ENHRY and CDR2 SYGVKD. CDR3 amino acids: CAIREGTGVFWEQYF. In DNA form, the CDR3 reads TGTGCCATCAGAGAAGGGACAGGGGTATTTTGGGAGCAGTACTTC.

This chain uses TRBV3-1 (or the pseudogene TRBV3-2) with TRBJ2-1; 11 bases align to TRBD1. Germline V gene data show CDR1 as LGHDT and CDR2 as YNNKEL (reference sequence). With 0 bases clipped from V and 6 bases from J, the junction kept 4 bases outside the gene matches. The CDR3 is made up of 16 amino acids. CDR3: CASSQEGQGAANEQFF. In nucleotides, the CDR3 is TGTGCCAGCAGCCAAGAAGGACAGGGGGCGGCCAATGAGCAGTTCTTC.

The V and J genes are TRBV19 and TRBJ2-1; D perhaps matches TRBD1 (6 bases). Trimming shortened V by 6 bases and J by 7 bases, and 19 bases separated the two germline ends. The CDR3 runs 15 residues. CDR1 is LNHDA and CDR2 is SQIVND in the germline V gene (reference sequence). CDR3 nucleotides: TGTGCCAGTAGACCCAGGGGTAGGAATGGGAATGAGCAGTTCTTC. Translation gives CASRPRGRNGNEQFF.

J is TRBJ2-1 and V is TRBV4-2; 8 nucleotides agree with TRBD2. Germline values: CDR1 LGHNA, CDR2 YNFKEQ. The V gene end was trimmed by 2 bases and the J gene end by 5 bases; junction bases not matched to a gene: 5. This CDR3 has 15 residues. The CDR3 nucleotides read TGTGCCAGCAGCCAAATAAGCGGGGGAAACAATGAGCAGTTCTTC. Amino acid sequence: CASSQISGGNNEQFF.

This chain joins TRBV7-2 and TRBJ2-1; TRBD2 matches at 10 bases. The length of the CDR3 is 16 residues. Per the germline V gene, CDR1 is SGHTA and CDR2 is FQGNSA. Trimming at V came to 5 bases and at J to 6 bases, leaving 10 bases not matched to a gene. The CDR3 bases are TGTGCCAGCAGCCTCGACGGGTCTAGCGGGAGCAATGAGCAGTTCTTC. Amino acids: CASSLDGSSGSNEQFF.